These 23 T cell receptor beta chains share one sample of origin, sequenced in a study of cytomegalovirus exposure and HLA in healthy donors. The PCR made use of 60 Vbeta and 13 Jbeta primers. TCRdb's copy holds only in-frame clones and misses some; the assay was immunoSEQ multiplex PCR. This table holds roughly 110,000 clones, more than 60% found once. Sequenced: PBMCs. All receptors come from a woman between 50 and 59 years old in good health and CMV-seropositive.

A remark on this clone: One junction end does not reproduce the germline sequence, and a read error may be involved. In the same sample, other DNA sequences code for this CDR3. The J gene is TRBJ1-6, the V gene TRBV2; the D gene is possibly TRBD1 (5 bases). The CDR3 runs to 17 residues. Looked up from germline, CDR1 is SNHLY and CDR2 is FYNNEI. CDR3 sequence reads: CASKYTSRASYNSPLHF. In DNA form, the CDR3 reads TGTGCCAGCAAGTATACTTCCAGGGCCTCCTATAACTCACCCCTCCACTTT. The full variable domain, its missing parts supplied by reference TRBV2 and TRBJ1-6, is EPEVTQTPSHQVTQMGQEVILRCVPISNHLYFYWYRQILGQKVEFLVSFYNNEISEKSEIFDDQFSVERPDGSNFTLKIRSTKLEDSAMYFCASKYTSRASYNSPLHFGNGTRLTVT.

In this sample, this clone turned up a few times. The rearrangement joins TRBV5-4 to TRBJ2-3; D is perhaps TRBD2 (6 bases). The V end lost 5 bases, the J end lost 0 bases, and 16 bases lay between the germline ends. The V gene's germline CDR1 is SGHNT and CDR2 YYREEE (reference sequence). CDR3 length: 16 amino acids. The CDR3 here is CASSFAGTLSTDTQYF. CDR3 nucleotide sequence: TGTGCCAGCAGTTTTGCCGGGACTCTTAGCACAGATACGCAGTATTTT.

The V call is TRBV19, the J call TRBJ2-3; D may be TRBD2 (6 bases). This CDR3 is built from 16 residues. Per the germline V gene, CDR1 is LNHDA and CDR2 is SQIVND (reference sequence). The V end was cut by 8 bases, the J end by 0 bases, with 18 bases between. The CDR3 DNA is TGTGCCAGTCGCCTGCGGGGATCATCTAGCACAGATACGCAGTATTTT. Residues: CASRLRGSSSTDTQYF.

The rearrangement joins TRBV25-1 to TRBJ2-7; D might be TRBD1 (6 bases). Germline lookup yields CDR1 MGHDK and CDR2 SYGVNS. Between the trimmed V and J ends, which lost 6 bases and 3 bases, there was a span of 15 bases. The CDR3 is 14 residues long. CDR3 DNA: TGTGCCAGCAGCGAAACAGGGACGGTCTACGAGCAGTACTTC. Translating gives CASSETGTVYEQYF.

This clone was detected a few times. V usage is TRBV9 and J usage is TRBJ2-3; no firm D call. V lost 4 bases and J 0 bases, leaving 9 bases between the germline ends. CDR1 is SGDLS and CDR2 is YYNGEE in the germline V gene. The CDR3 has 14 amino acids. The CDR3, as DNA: TGTGCCAGCAGCCCGGCGGTGAGCACAGATACGCAGTATTTT. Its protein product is CASSPAVSTDTQYF.

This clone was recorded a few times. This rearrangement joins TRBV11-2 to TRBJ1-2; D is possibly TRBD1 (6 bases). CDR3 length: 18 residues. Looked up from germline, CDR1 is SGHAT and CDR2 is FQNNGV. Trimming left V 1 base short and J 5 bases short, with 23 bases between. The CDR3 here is CASSLAGLGGSAIYGYTF. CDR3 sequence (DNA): TGTGCCAGCAGCTTAGCAGGGTTAGGGGGTAGCGCGATATATGGCTACACCTTC.

CDR3 DNA sequence: TGCGCCAGCAGGGGGGCACAAGTCACGAACACCGGGGAGCTGTTTTTT. It specifies CASRGAQVTNTGELFF. The chain has TRBV5-1 and TRBJ2-2, with D possibly matching TRBD1 (6 bases). V gave up 5 bases and J gave up 0 bases, with 14 bases separating them. CDR1 and CDR2 from the germline V gene are SGHRS and YFSETQ. CDR3 length: 16 residues.

Written as DNA, the CDR3 is TGTGCCACCAGCAGAGATAGGAGGGTAGGAACAGATACGCAGTATTTT. Its protein product is CATSRDRRVGTDTQYF. The chain recombines TRBV15 with TRBJ2-3, with D perhaps TRBD2 (6 bases). Trimming took off 0 bases at V and 3 bases at J, with 13 bases between the two ends. The CDR3 has 16 residues. Germline V gene lookup returns CDR1 LNHNV and CDR2 YYDKDF (reference sequence).

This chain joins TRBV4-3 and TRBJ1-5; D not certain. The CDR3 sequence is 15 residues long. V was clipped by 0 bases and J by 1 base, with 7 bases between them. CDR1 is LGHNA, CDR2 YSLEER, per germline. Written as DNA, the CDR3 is TGCGCCAGCAGCCAAGATTGGGCAAGCAATCAGCCCCAGCATTTT. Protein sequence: CASSQDWASNQPQHF.

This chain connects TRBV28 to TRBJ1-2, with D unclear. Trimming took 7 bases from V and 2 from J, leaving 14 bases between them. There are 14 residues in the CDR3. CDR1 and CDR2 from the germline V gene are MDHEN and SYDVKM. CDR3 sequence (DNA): TGTGCCAGCAAACTTCGGGGAAGGAACTATGGCTACACCTTC. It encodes CASKLRGRNYGYTF.

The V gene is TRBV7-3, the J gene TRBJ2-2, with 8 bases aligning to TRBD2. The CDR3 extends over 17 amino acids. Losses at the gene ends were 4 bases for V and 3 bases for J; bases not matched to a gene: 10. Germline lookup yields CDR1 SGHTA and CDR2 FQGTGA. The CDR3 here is CASSSGGTRDYTGELFF. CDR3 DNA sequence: TGTGCCAGCAGCTCCGGGGGGACTAGGGATTACACCGGGGAGCTGTTTTTT. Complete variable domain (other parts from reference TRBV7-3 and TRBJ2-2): GAGVSQTPSNKVTEKGKYVELRCDPISGHTALYWYRQSLGQGPEFLIYFQGTGAADDSGLPNDRFFAVRPEGSVSTLKIQRTERGDSAVYLCASSSGGTRDYTGELFFGEGSRLTVL.

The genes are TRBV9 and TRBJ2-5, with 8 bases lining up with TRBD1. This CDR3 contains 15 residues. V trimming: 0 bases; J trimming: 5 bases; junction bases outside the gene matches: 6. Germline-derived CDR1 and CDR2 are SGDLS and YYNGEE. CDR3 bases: TGTGCCAGCAGCGTAGAAGGACAGGGTCGGGAGACCCAGTACTTC. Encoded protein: CASSVEGQGRETQYF. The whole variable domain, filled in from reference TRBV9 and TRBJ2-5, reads DSGVTQTPKHLITATGQRVTLRCSPRSGDLSVYWYQQSLDQGLQFLIQYYNGEERAKGNILERFSAQQFPDLHSELNLSSLELGDSALYFCASSVEGQGRETQYFGPGTRLLVL.

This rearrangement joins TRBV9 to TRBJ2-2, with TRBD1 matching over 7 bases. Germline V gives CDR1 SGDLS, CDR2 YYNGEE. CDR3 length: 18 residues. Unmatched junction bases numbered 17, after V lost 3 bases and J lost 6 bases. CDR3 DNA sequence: TGTGCCAGCAGCGGTCGGGACAGAGACTTCTTGTTCGCCGGGGAGCTGTTTTTT. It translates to CASSGRDRDFLFAGELFF.

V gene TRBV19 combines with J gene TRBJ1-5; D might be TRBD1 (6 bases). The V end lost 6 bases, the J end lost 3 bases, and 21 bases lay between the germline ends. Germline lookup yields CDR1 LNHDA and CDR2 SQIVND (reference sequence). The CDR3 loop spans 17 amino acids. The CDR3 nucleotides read TGTGCCAGTAGAGGGGGGGGTTTGGGGAGAACCAATCAGCCCCAGCATTTT. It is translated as CASRGGGLGRTNQPQHF.

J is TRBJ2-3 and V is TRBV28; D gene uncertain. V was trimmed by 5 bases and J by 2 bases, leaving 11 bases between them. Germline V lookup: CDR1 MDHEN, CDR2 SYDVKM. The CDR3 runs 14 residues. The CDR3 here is CASSPSYNTDTQYF. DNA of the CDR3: TGTGCCAGCAGTCCATCTTACAACACAGATACGCAGTATTTT. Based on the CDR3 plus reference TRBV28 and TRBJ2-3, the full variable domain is DVKVTQSSRYLVKRTGEKVFLECVQDMDHENMFWYRQDPGLGLRLIYFSYDVKMKEKGDIPEGYSVSREKKERFSLILESASTNQTSMYLCASSPSYNTDTQYFGPGTRLTVL.

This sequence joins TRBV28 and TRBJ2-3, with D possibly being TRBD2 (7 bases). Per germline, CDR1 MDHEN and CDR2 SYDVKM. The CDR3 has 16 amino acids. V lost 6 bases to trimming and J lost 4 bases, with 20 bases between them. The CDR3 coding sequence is TGTGCCAGCAGCCCTACAGGGAACCGGGGGGCAGATACGCAGTATTTT. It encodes CASSPTGNRGADTQYF.

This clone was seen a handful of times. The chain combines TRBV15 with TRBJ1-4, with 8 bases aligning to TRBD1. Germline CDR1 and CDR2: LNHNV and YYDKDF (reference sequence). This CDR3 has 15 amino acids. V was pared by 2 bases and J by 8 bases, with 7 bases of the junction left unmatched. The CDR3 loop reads CATSRFGQGREKLFF. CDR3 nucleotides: TGTGCCACCAGCAGATTCGGACAGGGCCGGGAAAAACTGTTTTTT.

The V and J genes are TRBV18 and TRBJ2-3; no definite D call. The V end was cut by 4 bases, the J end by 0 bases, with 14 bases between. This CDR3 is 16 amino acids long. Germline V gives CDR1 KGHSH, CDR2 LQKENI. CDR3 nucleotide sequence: TGTGCCAGCTCACGAGATTCCGACGGGAGCACAGATACGCAGTATTTT. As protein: CASSRDSDGSTDTQYF.

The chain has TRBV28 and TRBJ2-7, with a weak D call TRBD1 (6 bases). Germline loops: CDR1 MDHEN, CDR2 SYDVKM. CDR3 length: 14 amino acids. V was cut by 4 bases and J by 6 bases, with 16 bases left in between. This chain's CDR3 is CASSSHTGYVEQYF. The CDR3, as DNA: TGTGCCAGCAGTTCCCATACAGGGTACGTCGAGCAGTACTTC.

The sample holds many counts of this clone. The CDR3 spells CASSIGGGFSNQPQHF. In DNA, the CDR3 is TGTGCCAGCAGCATCGGGGGGGGCTTTAGCAATCAGCCCCAGCATTTT. The chain combines TRBV5-6 with TRBJ1-5, with D perhaps matching TRBD1 (6 bases). Deletions cut 4 bases from V and 0 bases from J, with 14 bases between. CDR3 length equals 16 residues. Looked up from germline, CDR1 is SGHDT and CDR2 is YYEEEE.

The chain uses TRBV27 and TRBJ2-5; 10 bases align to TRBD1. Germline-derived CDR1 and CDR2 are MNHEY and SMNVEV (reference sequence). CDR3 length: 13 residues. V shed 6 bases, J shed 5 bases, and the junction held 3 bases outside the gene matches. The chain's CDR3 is CASSWGQGETQYF. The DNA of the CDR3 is TGTGCCAGCAGCTGGGGACAGGGGGAGACCCAGTACTTC.

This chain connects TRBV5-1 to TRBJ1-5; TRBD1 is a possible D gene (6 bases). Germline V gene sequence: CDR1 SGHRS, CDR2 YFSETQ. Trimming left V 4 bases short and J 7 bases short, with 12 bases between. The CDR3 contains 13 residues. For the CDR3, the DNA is TGCGCCAGCAGCGTGGACAGTAAGCAGCCCCAGCATTTT. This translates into CASSVDSKQPQHF.

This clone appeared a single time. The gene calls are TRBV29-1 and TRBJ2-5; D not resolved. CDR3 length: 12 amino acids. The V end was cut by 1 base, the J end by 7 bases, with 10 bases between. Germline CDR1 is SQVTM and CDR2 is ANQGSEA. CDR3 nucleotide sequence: TGCAGCGTTGAAGGATATGGAGCGACCCAGTACTTC. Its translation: CSVEGYGATQYF.